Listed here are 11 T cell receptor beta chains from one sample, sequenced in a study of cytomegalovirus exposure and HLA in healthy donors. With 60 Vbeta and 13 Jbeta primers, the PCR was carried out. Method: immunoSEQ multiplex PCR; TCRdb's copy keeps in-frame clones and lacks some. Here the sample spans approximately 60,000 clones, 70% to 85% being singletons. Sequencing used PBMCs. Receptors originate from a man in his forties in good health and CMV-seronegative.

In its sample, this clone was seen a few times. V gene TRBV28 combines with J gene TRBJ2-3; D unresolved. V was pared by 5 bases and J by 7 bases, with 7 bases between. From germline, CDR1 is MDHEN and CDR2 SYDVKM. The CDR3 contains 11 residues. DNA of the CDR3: TGTGCCAGCAGTGCGGTCAATACGCAGTATTTT. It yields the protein CASSAVNTQYF. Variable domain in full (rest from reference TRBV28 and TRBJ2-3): DVKVTQSSRYLVKRTGEKVFLECVQDMDHENMFWYRQDPGLGLRLIYFSYDVKMKEKGDIPEGYSVSREKKERFSLILESASTNQTSMYLCASSAVNTQYFGPGTRLTVL.

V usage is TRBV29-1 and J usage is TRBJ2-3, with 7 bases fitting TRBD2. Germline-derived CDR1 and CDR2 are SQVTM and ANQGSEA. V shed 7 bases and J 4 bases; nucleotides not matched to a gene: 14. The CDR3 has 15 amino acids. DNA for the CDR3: TGCAGCGGCGTCGTGGCGGGGGTGGGCGCAGATACGCAGTATTTT. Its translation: CSGVVAGVGADTQYF.

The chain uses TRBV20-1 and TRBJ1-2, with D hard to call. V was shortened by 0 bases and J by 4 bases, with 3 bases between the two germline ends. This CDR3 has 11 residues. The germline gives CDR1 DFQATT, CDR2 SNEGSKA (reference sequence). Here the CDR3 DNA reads TGCAGTGCTAGAGACATCTATGGCTACACCTTC. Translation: CSARDIYGYTF.

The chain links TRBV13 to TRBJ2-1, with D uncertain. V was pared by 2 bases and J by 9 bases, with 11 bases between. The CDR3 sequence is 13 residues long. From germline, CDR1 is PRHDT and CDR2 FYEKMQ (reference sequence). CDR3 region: CASSLTTSREQFF. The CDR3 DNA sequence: TGTGCCAGCAGCTTAACTACCAGTCGTGAGCAGTTCTTC.

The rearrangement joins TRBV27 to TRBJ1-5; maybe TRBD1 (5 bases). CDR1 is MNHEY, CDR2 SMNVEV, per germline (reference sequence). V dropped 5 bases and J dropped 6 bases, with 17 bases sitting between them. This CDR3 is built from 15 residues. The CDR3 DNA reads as TGTGCCAGCAGTCCCGAGGGGAGGGGTGGTCAGCCCCAGCATTTT. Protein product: CASSPEGRGGQPQHF.

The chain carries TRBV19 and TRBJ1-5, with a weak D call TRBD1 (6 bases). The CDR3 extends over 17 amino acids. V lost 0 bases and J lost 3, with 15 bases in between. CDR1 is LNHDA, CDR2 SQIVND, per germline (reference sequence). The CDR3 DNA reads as TGTGCCAGTAGTATAGACCGGACAGCCAGTTACAATCAGCCCCAGCATTTT. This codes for CASSIDRTASYNQPQHF.

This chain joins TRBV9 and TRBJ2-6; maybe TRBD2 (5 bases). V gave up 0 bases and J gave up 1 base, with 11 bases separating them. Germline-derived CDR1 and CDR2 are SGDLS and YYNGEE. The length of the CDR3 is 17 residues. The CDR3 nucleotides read TGTGCCAGCAGCGTAGATGGAGGCGATTCTGGGGCCAACGTCCTGACTTTC. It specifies CASSVDGGDSGANVLTF.

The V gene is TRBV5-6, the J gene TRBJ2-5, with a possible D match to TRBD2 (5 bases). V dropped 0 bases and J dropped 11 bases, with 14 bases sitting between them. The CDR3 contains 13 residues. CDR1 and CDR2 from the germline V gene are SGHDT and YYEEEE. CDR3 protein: CASSLGRIGEQYF. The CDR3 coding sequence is TGTGCCAGCAGCTTGGGTCGCATTGGGGAGCAGTACTTC. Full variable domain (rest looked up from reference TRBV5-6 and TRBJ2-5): DAGVTQSPTHLIKTRGQQVTLRCSPKSGHDTVSWYQQALGQGPQFIFQYYEEEERQRGNFPDRFSGHQFPNYSSELNVNALLLGDSALYLCASSLGRIGEQYFGPGTRLLVL.

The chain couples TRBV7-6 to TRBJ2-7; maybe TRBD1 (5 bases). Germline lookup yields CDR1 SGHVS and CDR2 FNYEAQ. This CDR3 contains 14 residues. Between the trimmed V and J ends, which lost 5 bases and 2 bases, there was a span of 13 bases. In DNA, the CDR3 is TGTGCCAGCAGCCCAATGACAGAACCCTACGAGCAGTACTTC. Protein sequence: CASSPMTEPYEQYF.

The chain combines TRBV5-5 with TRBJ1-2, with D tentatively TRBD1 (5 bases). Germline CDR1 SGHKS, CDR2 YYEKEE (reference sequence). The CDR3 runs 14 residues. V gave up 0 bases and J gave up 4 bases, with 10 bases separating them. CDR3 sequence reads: CASSLATGLYGYTF. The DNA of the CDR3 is TGTGCCAGCAGCTTGGCAACAGGTCTCTATGGCTACACCTTC.

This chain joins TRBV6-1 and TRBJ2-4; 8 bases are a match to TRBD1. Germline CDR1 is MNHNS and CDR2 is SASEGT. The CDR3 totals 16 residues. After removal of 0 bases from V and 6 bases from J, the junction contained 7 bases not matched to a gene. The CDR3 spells CASSEARTGWRNIQYF. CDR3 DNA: TGTGCCAGCAGTGAAGCCAGGACAGGGTGGAGAAACATTCAGTACTTC.